These T cell receptor beta chains were read from a single sample in a study of T cell clones after liver transplantation. TCRdb's table, derived via immunoSEQ multiplex PCR, lists solely in-frame clones and lacks some. The sample includes about 12,000 clones, approximately 73% of them seen just once. The input for sequencing was CD8+ T cells from blood, taken at the 22-month timepoint. Receptors originate from a human patient who received a liver transplant. Some T cells may originate from the graft donor. The CDR3 runs from the conserved cysteine through the conserved F or W. Each record gives: CDR3 length, D gene, J gene, clone size, V gene, CDR3 DNA, CDR3 protein. A D gene is named only where the DNA matches it firmly. Rows give clone size only sometimes, using once, few, many, or a class for an expanded clone.

11,NA,TRBJ2-1,many,TRBV20-1,TGCAGTGCTAGACAGGCCGATGAGCAGTTCTTC,CSARQADEQFF
12,TRBD1,TRBJ1-2,NA,TRBV29-1,TGCAGCGTTTCAGGGGGCGGCTATGGCTACACCTTC,CSVSGGGYGYTF
16,TRBD2,TRBJ2-1,once,TRBV9,TGTGCCAGCAGCGTAGGAGGTAGCGGGGGCTACAATGAGCAGTTCTTC,CASSVGGSGGYNEQFF
13,TRBD1,TRBJ2-7,NA,TRBV6-5,TGTGCCAGCGGAGTCGGGACAGGCTACGAGCAGTACTTC,CASGVGTGYEQYF
16,NA,TRBJ2-2,NA,TRBV4-3,TGCGCCAGCAGCCAAGAAATCGGCGCGAACACCGGGGAGCTGTTTTTT,CASSQEIGANTGELFF
14,NA,TRBJ2-6,many,TRBV19,TGTGCCAGTAGTATAGGAACTGGGGCCAACGTCCTGACTTTC,CASSIGTGANVLTF
12,NA,TRBJ2-1,NA,TRBV5-4,TGTGCCAGCAGCTTGTCTAGGAAGGAGCAGTTCTTC,CASSLSRKEQFF
13,NA,TRBJ1-1,few,TRBV10-3,TGTGCCATCAGTGAGTCAGGAGACACTGAAGCTTTCTTT,CAISESGDTEAFF
14,TRBD1,TRBJ2-7,few,TRBV27,TGTGCCAGCGGGGGACAGTCGAGCTCCTACGAGCAGTACTTC,CASGGQSSSYEQYF
14,NA,TRBJ2-1,NA,TRBV6-1,TGTGCCAGCAGTGAATGGGGGGAAAAGGATGAGCAGTTCTTC,CASSEWGEKDEQFF
15,TRBD1,TRBJ1-4,NA,TRBV28,TGTGCCAGCAACCCCCTTAGGGGGCGCCATGAAAAACTGTTTTTT,CASNPLRGRHEKLFF
11,NA,TRBJ1-6,NA,TRBV21-1,TGTGCCAGCGGTTATAATTCACCCCTCCACTTT,CASGYNSPLHF
16,TRBD1,TRBJ2-5,NA,TRBV6-6,TGTGCCAGCAGTTCCCCCGGGACAGGGTGGGGGGAGACCCAGTACTTC,CASSSPGTGWGETQYF
15,NA,TRBJ1-1,NA,TRBV27,TGTGCCAGCACCGCAATTGTGCTCGAGAACACTGAAGCTTTCTTT,CASTAIVLENTEAFF
15,NA,TRBJ2-7,few,TRBV12-5,TGTGCTAGTGGTTTGTCGTCAGGAGTCTCCTACGAGCAGTACTTC,CASGLSSGVSYEQYF
18,NA,TRBJ2-1,NA,TRBV7-2,TGTGCCAGCAGCTTAGCGGTTCTTTCCAGGAGACTATACAATGAGCAGTTCTTC,CASSLAVLSRRLYNEQFF
12,NA,TRBJ2-7,NA,TRBV29-1,TGCAGCGTCGAGGAAAGGGACTACGAGCAGTACTTC,CSVEERDYEQYF
15,TRBD2,TRBJ2-1,NA,TRBV28,TGTGCCAGCAGTTTCCTAGCGGGAGGAGGGAATGAGCAGTTCTTC,CASSFLAGGGNEQFF
15,TRBD1,TRBJ2-3,NA,TRBV6-4,TGTGCCAGCAGTGAAGGGGAGACAGGGCCAGATACGCAGTATTTT,CASSEGETGPDTQYF
17,NA,TRBJ2-3,once,TRBV4-1,TGCGCCAGCAGCCAAGTTCGTGGGGGGCAAAGCACAGATACGCAGTATTTT,CASSQVRGGQSTDTQYF
15,TRBD2,TRBJ2-1,NA,TRBV5-1,TGCGCCAGCAGCTTGCAAGCGGGGGGTTACAATGAGCAGTTCTTC,CASSLQAGGYNEQFF
15,TRBD2,TRBJ2-7,NA,TRBV7-8,TGTGCCAGCAGCTTAGGGCTAGCGGGATACTACGAGCAGTACTTC,CASSLGLAGYYEQYF
14,NA,TRBJ1-1,NA,TRBV6-6,TGTGCCAGCAGTTACTTGGGAAGAGGGACTGAAGCTTTCTTT,CASSYLGRGTEAFF
15,NA,TRBJ2-3,few,TRBV7-9,TGTGCCAGCAGCTTAGTGCCCCCTACCCCAGATACGCAGTATTTT,CASSLVPPTPDTQYF
13,TRBD1,TRBJ2-7,NA,TRBV7-8,TGTGCCAGCGGGGACAGGGGGCCCTACGAGCAGTACTTC,CASGDRGPYEQYF
15,NA,TRBJ1-3,NA,TRBV6-5,TGTGCCAGCAGTCCGGTTGGGGCTTCGGGAAACACCATATATTTT,CASSPVGASGNTIYF
16,NA,TRBJ2-5,NA,TRBV9,TGTGCCAGCAGCCCCGAAGGGGGGGGTATACAAGAGACCCAGTACTTC,CASSPEGGGIQETQYF
13,NA,TRBJ1-5,few,TRBV11-3,TGTGCCAGCACCCGCCCCGGTAATCAGCCCCAGCATTTT,CASTRPGNQPQHF
15,NA,TRBJ2-7,NA,TRBV28,TGTGCCAGCAGTGAAACCGGACTGAGCTCCTACGAGCAGTACTTC,CASSETGLSSYEQYF
15,TRBD1,TRBJ1-5,NA,TRBV4-1,TGCGCCAGCAGCCCCGGACAGGGGGCGAATCAGCCCCAGCATTTT,CASSPGQGANQPQHF
11,NA,TRBJ1-1,NA,TRBV6-6,TGTGCCAGCAGAAAAGGCACTGAAGCTTTCTTT,CASRKGTEAFF
19,TRBD1,TRBJ1-5,NA,TRBV19,TGTGCCAGTAGCCGGGCCTCGGGACAGGGGGGGGGAAGCAATCAGCCCCAGCATTTT,CASSRASGQGGGSNQPQHF
15,TRBD1,TRBJ2-5,NA,TRBV7-2,TGTGCCAGCAGCCCGTTGACAGGGGAGGTGGAGACCCAGTACTTC,CASSPLTGEVETQYF
15,NA,TRBJ1-1,NA,TRBV19,TGTGCCAGTAGTCCAACCCTGGGACCGAACACTGAAGCTTTCTTT,CASSPTLGPNTEAFF
16,NA,TRBJ2-6,few,TRBV15,TGTGCCACCAGCAGAGATGCGGGCTCTGGGGCCAACGTCCTGACTTTC,CATSRDAGSGANVLTF
16,NA,TRBJ2-5,NA,TRBV6-5,TGTGCCAGCAGTTACTCGAGTAACCCAGCCCAAGAGACCCAGTACTTC,CASSYSSNPAQETQYF
15,TRBD1,TRBJ2-5,NA,TRBV4-3,TGCGCCAGCAGGCCCGGGACAGGGGTCGGGGAGACCCAGTACTTC,CASRPGTGVGETQYF
13,NA,TRBJ2-1,NA,TRBV7-9,TGTGCCAGCAGCTTAGTGGGGGCTGCTGAGCAGTTCTTC,CASSLVGAAEQFF
14,NA,TRBJ2-5,NA,TRBV5-4,TGTGCCAGCAGCTCGGGGCAGGGCCTGAAGACCCAGTACTTC,CASSSGQGLKTQYF